These 24 T cell receptor beta chains were sequenced from one sample in a study of blood T cell repertoires in COVID-19. TCRdb's copy holds only in-frame clones and misses some; the assay was immunoSEQ multiplex PCR. There are around 56,000 clones in the sample; around 87% occur only once, and about 6.9% lies in the top ten. The sample was peripheral blood. Receptors originate from a man in his 60s with active or convalescent COVID-19.

This sequence joins TRBV15 and TRBJ2-7; 9 nucleotides line up with TRBD1. With 4 bases clipped from V and 2 bases from J, the junction kept 6 bases outside the gene matches. The CDR3 has 15 amino acids. Germline-derived CDR1 and CDR2 are LNHNV and YYDKDF (reference sequence). The CDR3 loop is CATSKSTGGAYEQYF. As DNA, the CDR3 is TGTGCCACCAGCAAGAGCACAGGGGGCGCCTACGAGCAGTACTTC. The whole variable domain, filled in from reference TRBV15 and TRBJ2-7, reads DAMVIQNPRYQVTQFGKPVTLSCSQTLNHNVMYWYQQKSSQAPKLLFHYYDKDFNNEADTPDNFQSRRPNTSFCFLDIRSPGLGDTAMYLCATSKSTGGAYEQYFGPGTRLTVT.

The rearrangement joins TRBV7-2 to TRBJ1-1; the D is unclear. The CDR3 spans 12 residues. V was clipped by 2 bases and J by 6 bases, with 7 bases between them. Germline CDR1 SGHTA, CDR2 FQGNSA. The CDR3 nucleotides read TGTGCCAGCAGCTTAATACTGGCTGAAGCTTTCTTT. Its translation: CASSLILAEAFF. Complete variable domain (other parts from reference TRBV7-2 and TRBJ1-1): GAGVSQSPSNKVTEKGKDVELRCDPISGHTALYWYRQSLGQGLEFLIYFQGNSAPDKSGLPSDRFSAERTGGSVSTLTIQRTQQEDSAVYLCASSLILAEAFFGQGTRLTVV.

The rearrangement uses TRBV28 and TRBJ1-1; 7 bases map to TRBD1. The CDR3 consists of 13 residues. V trimming: 6 bases; J trimming: 5 bases; junction bases outside the gene matches: 6. The germline gives CDR1 MDHEN, CDR2 SYDVKM. The CDR3 DNA reads as TGTGCCAGCAGGCCCCCCAGGGGGACTGAAGCTTTCTTT. Translated, it gives CASRPPRGTEAFF. Variable domain in full (rest from reference TRBV28 and TRBJ1-1): DVKVTQSSRYLVKRTGEKVFLECVQDMDHENMFWYRQDPGLGLRLIYFSYDVKMKEKGDIPEGYSVSREKKERFSLILESASTNQTSMYLCASRPPRGTEAFFGQGTRLTVV.

This chain uses TRBV5-1 with TRBJ2-2, with D possibly TRBD1 on 6 matching bases. CDR3 length: 16 residues. The germline gives CDR1 SGHRS, CDR2 YFSETQ. Trimming stripped 2 bases from V and 0 bases from J, with 11 bases between. The CDR3 loop is CASSFTGNANTGELFF. CDR3 bases: TGCGCCAGCAGCTTTACAGGGAACGCGAACACCGGGGAGCTGTTTTTT. Combining the CDR3 with reference TRBV5-1 and TRBJ2-2 gives the whole variable domain KAGVTQTPRYLIKTRGQQVTLSCSPISGHRSVSWYQQTPGQGLQFLFEYFSETQRNKGNFPGRFSGRQFSNSRSEMNVSTLELGDSALYLCASSFTGNANTGELFFGEGSRLTVL.

This clone has more than one count but fewer than ten. The chain carries TRBV6-5 and TRBJ1-1; a possible D gene is TRBD1 (6 bases). Germline assignment: CDR1 MNHEY and CDR2 SVGAGI. The CDR3 spans 14 residues. Trimming took off 8 bases at V and 4 bases at J, with 17 bases between the two ends. CDR3 sequence: CASCLLGAGTEAFF. In nucleotides, the CDR3 is TGTGCCAGCTGTTTGTTGGGGGCTGGCACTGAAGCTTTCTTT.

The chain combines TRBV6-6 with TRBJ2-1; 10 bases align to TRBD2. Germline CDR1 reads MNHNY; CDR2 reads SVGAGI (reference sequence). This CDR3 spans 15 amino acids. Losses at the gene ends were 6 bases for V and 9 bases for J; bases not matched to a gene: 11. The CDR3 reads CASSLVLAGAGEQFF. For the CDR3, the DNA is TGTGCCAGCAGCCTCGTCCTAGCGGGAGCCGGTGAGCAGTTCTTC.

The rearrangement joins TRBV5-4 to TRBJ2-2, with D uncertain. This CDR3 has 13 residues. Germline assignment: CDR1 SGHNT and CDR2 YYREEE (reference sequence). V gave up 4 bases and J gave up 0 bases, with 4 bases separating them. The CDR3 sequence is CASSRSNTGELFF. In DNA, the CDR3 is TGTGCCAGCAGCCGGTCGAACACCGGGGAGCTGTTTTTT. Variable domain in full (rest from reference TRBV5-4 and TRBJ2-2): ETGVTQSPTHLIKTRGQQVTLRCSSQSGHNTVSWYQQALGQGPQFIFQYYREEENGRGNFPPRFSGLQFPNYSSELNVNALELDDSALYLCASSRSNTGELFFGEGSRLTVL.

This chain connects TRBV6-4 to TRBJ1-6; D possibly corresponds to TRBD1 (6 bases). The CDR3 is 14 amino acids. Trimming removed 6 bases from V and 10 bases from J, with 16 bases in between. The V gene's germline CDR1 is MRHNA and CDR2 SNTAGT. CDR3 in DNA: TGTGCCAGCAGACTGGACAGTCTGGCGTCACCCCTCCACTTT. Encoded protein: CASRLDSLASPLHF.

The chain links TRBV4-2 to TRBJ2-5, with 9 bases identical to TRBD2. The CDR3 is 14 amino acids. V lost 0 bases and J lost 5; bases outside the gene matches: 1. Per the germline V gene, CDR1 is LGHNA and CDR2 is YNFKEQ. CDR3 protein: CASSQETSGETQYF. The CDR3 DNA reads TGTGCCAGCAGCCAAGAGACTAGCGGTGAGACCCAGTACTTC.

This clone was observed a few times. The chain uses TRBV5-4 and TRBJ1-1; TRBD1 might be the D (5 bases). The CDR3 covers 16 residues. V was pared by 0 bases and J by 4 bases, with 16 bases between. Germline lookup yields CDR1 SGHNT and CDR2 YYREEE (reference sequence). This chain's CDR3 is CASSLGGTGGGTEAFF. The CDR3 DNA reads TGTGCCAGCAGCTTGGGTGGTACGGGGGGAGGCACTGAAGCTTTCTTT.

The chain joins TRBV27 to TRBJ1-4, with no clear D. CDR3 length: 12 residues. Trimming left V 8 bases short and J 7 bases short, with 11 bases between. Germline lookup yields CDR1 MNHEY and CDR2 SMNVEV (reference sequence). CDR3 amino acids: CASALSGEKLFF. CDR3 coding DNA: TGTGCCAGCGCCCTGTCGGGTGAAAAACTGTTTTTT. The complete variable domain, with remaining parts taken from reference TRBV27 and TRBJ1-4, reads EAQVTQNPRYLITVTGKKLTVTCSQNMNHEYMSWYRQDPGLGLRQIYYSMNVEVTDKGDVPEGYKVSRKEKRNFPLILESPSPNQTSLYFCASALSGEKLFFGSGTQLSVL.

The V gene is TRBV7-9, the J gene TRBJ2-5, with 10 bases identical to TRBD1. There are 16 residues in the CDR3. V lost 5 bases to trimming and J lost 5 bases; unmatched junction nucleotides: 11. CDR1 SEHNR and CDR2 FQNEAQ come from the germline V gene (reference sequence). The DNA of the CDR3 is TGTGCCAGCAGCCCCCGACAGGGGGCGCGTGGCGAGACCCAGTACTTC. The encoded protein is CASSPRQGARGETQYF. The full variable domain, its missing parts supplied by reference TRBV7-9 and TRBJ2-5, is DTGVSQNPRHKITKRGQNVTFRCDPISEHNRLYWYRQTLGQGPEFLTYFQNEAQLEKSRLLSDRFSAERPKGSFSTLEIQRTEQGDSAMYLCASSPRQGARGETQYFGPGTRLLVL.

The chain carries TRBV6-5 and TRBJ1-4, with TRBD1 as a possible D gene (5 bases). V was trimmed by 6 bases and J by 7 bases, leaving 15 bases between them. Germline CDR1 reads MNHEY; CDR2 reads SVGAGI. There are 14 residues in the CDR3. This CDR3 reads CASRRPGLVEKLFF. The CDR3 DNA is TGTGCCAGCAGAAGACCGGGACTTGTTGAAAAACTGTTTTTT.

This clone was counted between two and nine times. The chain combines TRBV25-1 with TRBJ1-2, with D hard to call. Trimming shortened V by 6 bases and J by 5 bases, and 13 bases separated the two germline ends. Per germline, CDR1 MGHDK and CDR2 SYGVNS. The CDR3 contains 13 residues. The CDR3 sequence: CASSGGRGYGYTF. As DNA, the CDR3 is TGTGCCAGCAGCGGCGGGCGCGGGTATGGCTACACCTTC.

This sequence joins TRBV27 and TRBJ2-1, with 10 nucleotides matching TRBD1. The V gene's germline CDR1 is MNHEY and CDR2 SMNVEV (reference sequence). The CDR3 sequence is 16 residues long. The trim removed 4 bases at V and 4 bases at J, leaving 7 bases unmatched. Here the CDR3 reads CASSSDRGQVYNEQFF. CDR3 DNA: TGTGCCAGCAGTTCAGACAGGGGGCAAGTGTACAATGAGCAGTTCTTC.

The V and J genes are TRBV19 and TRBJ1-5, with D hard to call. The CDR3 has 15 residues. The V and J ends lost 5 bases and 1 base respectively, with 12 bases between them. Germline-derived CDR1 and CDR2 are LNHDA and SQIVND (reference sequence). The CDR3 here is CASSLDTRSNQPQHF. DNA of the CDR3: TGTGCCAGTAGTCTCGATACCAGGAGCAATCAGCCCCAGCATTTT.

The table lists this clone with a count of one. This CDR3 is CASSSTFYSGNQPQHF. In DNA form, the CDR3 reads TGTGCCAGCAGTTCCACGTTCTATAGTGGCAATCAGCCCCAGCATTTT. The gene calls are TRBV5-8 and TRBJ1-5; no definite D call. V was pared by 5 bases and J by 2 bases, with 17 bases between. Germline V lookup: CDR1 SGHTS, CDR2 YDEGEE. The CDR3 is 16 amino acids.

The J gene is TRBJ2-1, the V gene TRBV7-9; 7 bases fit TRBD2. The CDR3 loop spans 16 amino acids. Per the germline V gene, CDR1 is SEHNR and CDR2 is FQNEAQ (reference sequence). J gave up 5 bases and V 5 bases, and 12 bases lay outside the gene matches. CDR3 region: CASSPPPKRGNNEQFF. In DNA, the CDR3 is TGTGCCAGCAGCCCCCCTCCGAAGCGGGGAAACAATGAGCAGTTCTTC.

The V call is TRBV11-2, the J call TRBJ1-2; D is unclear. Germline-derived CDR1 and CDR2 are SGHAT and FQNNGV. Deletions cut 5 bases from V and 2 bases from J, with 9 bases between. The CDR3 covers 13 residues. The CDR3 DNA reads as TGTGCCAGCAGCCCAGACACGAACTATGGCTACACCTTC. This sequence encodes CASSPDTNYGYTF.

The chain employs TRBV28 and TRBJ2-7; TRBD2 aligns across 7 bases. With 11 bases clipped from V and 2 bases from J, the junction kept 15 bases outside the gene matches. The germline V gene encodes CDR1 MDHEN and CDR2 SYDVKM. This CDR3 has 15 amino acids. The CDR3, as DNA: TGTGCCGTGCCACCGCGGGGGACCCCCGCCTACGAGCAGTACTTC. Translating it yields CAVPPRGTPAYEQYF.

The chain uses TRBV2 and TRBJ2-3; 12 bases align to TRBD2. J was trimmed by 6 bases and V by 7 bases; bases with no gene match: 14. CDR1 is SNHLY and CDR2 is FYNNEI in the germline V gene. The CDR3 has 17 residues. The DNA of the CDR3 is TGTGCCAGCAATGTAAAGACTAGCGGGAGCCCTCTGGATACGCAGTATTTT. Protein sequence: CASNVKTSGSPLDTQYF.

The gene calls are TRBV10-3 and TRBJ1-1; no clear D. This CDR3 is 11 amino acids long. V lost 6 bases and J 3 bases, leaving 5 bases between the germline ends. Germline CDR1 is ENHRY and CDR2 is SYGVKD. CDR3 sequence (DNA): TGTGCCATCAGGGGCTACACTGAAGCTTTCTTT. Protein product: CAIRGYTEAFF.

This chain links TRBV12-5 with TRBJ2-5, with TRBD2 matching 7 bases. The junction had 11 bases not matched to a gene; V was cut back by 5 bases and J by 5 bases. This CDR3 contains 15 residues. CDR1 and CDR2 (germline): LGHNT, FRNRAP. The CDR3 spells CASGPLGGAGETQYF. DNA for the CDR3: TGTGCTAGTGGTCCCCTGGGAGGGGCCGGTGAGACCCAGTACTTC.

This chain joins TRBV5-1 and TRBJ1-2; TRBD1 might be the D (6 bases). V lost 5 bases and J lost 4, with 12 bases in between. The V gene's germline CDR1 is SGHRS and CDR2 YFSETQ. This CDR3 region has 13 residues. The CDR3 reads CASRYGGSYGYTF. The CDR3 DNA is TGCGCCAGCAGGTATGGGGGCAGCTATGGCTACACCTTC.